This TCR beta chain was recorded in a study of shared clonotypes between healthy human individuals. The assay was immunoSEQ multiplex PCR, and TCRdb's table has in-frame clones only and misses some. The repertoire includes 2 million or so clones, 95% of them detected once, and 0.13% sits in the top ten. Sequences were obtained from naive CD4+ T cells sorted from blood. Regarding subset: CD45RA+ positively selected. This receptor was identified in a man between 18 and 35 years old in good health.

The CDR3 loop reads CASSLAPQLIQYF. The CDR3 coding sequence is TGTGCCAGCAGCTTAGCGCCACAGTTAATACAGTATTTT. The chain combines TRBV7-2 with TRBJ2-3; D gene uncertain. Germline lookup yields CDR1 SGHTA and CDR2 FQGNSA. V gave up 0 bases and J gave up 12 bases, with 13 bases separating them. There are 13 residues in the CDR3.